Reported below is one T cell receptor (beta chain). Its antigen is unknown. The sample is drawn from a study of shared clonotypes between healthy human individuals. As for the study in general: Per donor, three plates held CD4 naive cells, three held CD4 memory, two held CD8 naive and one held CD8 memory.

Broader study findings: Even with large depth, rarefaction showed that sorted-subset sequencing was incomplete. Few donors limited the genetic and exposure-history diversity represented.

Naive CD8 populations comprised CD45RO-negative cells positively selected for CCR7, excluding terminally differentiated effector memory CD45RA+ cells. In replicate PCRs of sorted subsets, approximately 190 ng DNA, 29,000 or so T cell genomes, was used. Assay used: immunoSEQ multiplex PCR; TCRdb lists only in-frame clones, some missing. The sample has about 2.2 million clones; just over 90% are singletons. Unmatched junction bases numbered 7, after V lost 7 bases and J lost 2 bases. The CDR3 has 15 amino acids. CDR1 is LNHNV and CDR2 is YYDKDF in the germline V gene (reference sequence). Sequenced: naive CD8+ T cells from PBMCs. The clonotype was recovered from a man between 18 and 29 years old in good health. Some clones in this sample may be carry-over from other donors' samples. This chain links TRBV15 with TRBJ1-4; TRBD1 agrees at 7 bases. Here the CDR3 reads CATTQTGRTNEKLFF. In DNA form, the CDR3 reads TGTGCCACCACCCAGACAGGGAGGACTAATGAAAAACTGTTTTTT.